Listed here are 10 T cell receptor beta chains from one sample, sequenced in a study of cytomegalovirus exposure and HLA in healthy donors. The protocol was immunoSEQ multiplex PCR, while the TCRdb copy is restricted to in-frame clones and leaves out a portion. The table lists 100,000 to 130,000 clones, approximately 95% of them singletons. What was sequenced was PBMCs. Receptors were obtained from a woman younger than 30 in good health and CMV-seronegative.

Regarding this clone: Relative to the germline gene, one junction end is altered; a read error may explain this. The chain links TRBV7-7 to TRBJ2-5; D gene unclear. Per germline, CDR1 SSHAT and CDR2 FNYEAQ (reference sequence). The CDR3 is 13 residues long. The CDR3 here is CASSLWPQETQYF. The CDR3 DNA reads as TGTGCTAGCAGCTTATGGCCTCAAGAGACCCAGTACTTC.

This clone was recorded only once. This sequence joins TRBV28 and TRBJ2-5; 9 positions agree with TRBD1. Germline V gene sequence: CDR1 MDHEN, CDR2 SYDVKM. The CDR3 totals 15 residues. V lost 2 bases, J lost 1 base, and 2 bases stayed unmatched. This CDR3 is CASSLGTGLQETQYF. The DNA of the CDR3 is TGTGCCAGCAGTTTAGGGACAGGGCTCCAAGAGACCCAGTACTTC.

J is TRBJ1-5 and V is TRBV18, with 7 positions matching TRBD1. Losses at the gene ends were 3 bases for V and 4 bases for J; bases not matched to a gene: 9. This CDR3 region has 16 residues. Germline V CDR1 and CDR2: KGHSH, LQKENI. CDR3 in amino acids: CASSPSQGQMNQPQHF. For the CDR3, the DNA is TGTGCCAGCTCACCTTCGCAGGGACAGATGAATCAGCCCCAGCATTTT.

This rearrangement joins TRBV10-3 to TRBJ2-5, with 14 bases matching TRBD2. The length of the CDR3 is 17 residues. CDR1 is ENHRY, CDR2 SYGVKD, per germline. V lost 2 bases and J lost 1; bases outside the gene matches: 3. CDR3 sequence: CAISEPGLAGAQETQYF. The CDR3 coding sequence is TGTGCCATCAGTGAGCCGGGACTAGCGGGGGCCCAAGAGACCCAGTACTTC.

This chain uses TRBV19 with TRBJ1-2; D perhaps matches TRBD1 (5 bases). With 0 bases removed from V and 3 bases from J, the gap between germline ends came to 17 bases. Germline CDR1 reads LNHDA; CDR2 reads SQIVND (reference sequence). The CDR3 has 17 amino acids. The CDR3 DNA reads TGTGCCAGTAGTATAGATCTGGGGCAGGGTTTAGACTATGGCTACACCTTC. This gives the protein CASSIDLGQGLDYGYTF.

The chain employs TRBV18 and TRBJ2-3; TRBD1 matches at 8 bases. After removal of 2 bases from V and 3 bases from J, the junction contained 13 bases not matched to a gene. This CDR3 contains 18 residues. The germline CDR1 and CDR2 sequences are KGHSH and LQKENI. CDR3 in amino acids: CASSPFLVRQGTTDTQYF. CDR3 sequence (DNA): TGTGCCAGCTCACCATTCTTAGTTAGACAGGGGACGACAGATACGCAGTATTTT.

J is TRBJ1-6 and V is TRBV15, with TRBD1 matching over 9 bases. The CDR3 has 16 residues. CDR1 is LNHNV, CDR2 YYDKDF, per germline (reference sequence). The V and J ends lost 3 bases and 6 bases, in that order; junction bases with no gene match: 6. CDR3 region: CATSRTQGAFNSPLHF. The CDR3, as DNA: TGTGCCACCAGCAGGACACAGGGGGCGTTTAATTCACCCCTCCACTTT.

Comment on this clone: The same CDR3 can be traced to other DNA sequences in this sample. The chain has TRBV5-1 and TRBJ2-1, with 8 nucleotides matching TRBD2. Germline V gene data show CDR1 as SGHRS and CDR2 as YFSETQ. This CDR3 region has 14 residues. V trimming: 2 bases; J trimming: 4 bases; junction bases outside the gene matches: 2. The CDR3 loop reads CASSFSGAYNEQFF. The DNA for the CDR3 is TGCGCCAGCAGCTTTAGCGGGGCTTACAATGAGCAGTTCTTC.

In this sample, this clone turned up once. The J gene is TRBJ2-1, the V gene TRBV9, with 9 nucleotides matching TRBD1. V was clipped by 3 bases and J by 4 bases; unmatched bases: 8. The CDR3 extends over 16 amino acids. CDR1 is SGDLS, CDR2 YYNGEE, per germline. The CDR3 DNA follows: TGTGCCAGCAGCGCCAAGACAGGGGGGCAGTACAATGAGCAGTTCTTC. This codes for CASSAKTGGQYNEQFF.

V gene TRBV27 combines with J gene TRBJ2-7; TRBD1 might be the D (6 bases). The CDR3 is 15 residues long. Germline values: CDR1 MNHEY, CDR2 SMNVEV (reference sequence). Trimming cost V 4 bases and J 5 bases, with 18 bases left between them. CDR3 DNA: TGTGCCAGCAGTTCGCGACAGGTTGGGAAACACGAGCAGTACTTC. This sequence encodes CASSSRQVGKHEQYF.